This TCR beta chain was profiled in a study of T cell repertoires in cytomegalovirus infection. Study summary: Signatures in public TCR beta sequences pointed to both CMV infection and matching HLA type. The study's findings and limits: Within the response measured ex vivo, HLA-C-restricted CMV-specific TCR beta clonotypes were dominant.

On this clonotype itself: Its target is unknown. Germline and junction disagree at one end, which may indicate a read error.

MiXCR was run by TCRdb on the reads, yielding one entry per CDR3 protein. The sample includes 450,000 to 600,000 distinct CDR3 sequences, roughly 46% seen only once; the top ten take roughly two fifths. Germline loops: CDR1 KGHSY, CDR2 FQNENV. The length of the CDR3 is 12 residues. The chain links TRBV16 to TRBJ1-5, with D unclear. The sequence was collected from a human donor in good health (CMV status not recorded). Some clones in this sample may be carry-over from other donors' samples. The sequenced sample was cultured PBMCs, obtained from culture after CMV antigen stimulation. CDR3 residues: CASSQSGPRFFF. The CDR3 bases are TGTGCCAGCAGCCAATCCGGTCCAAGGTTTTTTTTT.